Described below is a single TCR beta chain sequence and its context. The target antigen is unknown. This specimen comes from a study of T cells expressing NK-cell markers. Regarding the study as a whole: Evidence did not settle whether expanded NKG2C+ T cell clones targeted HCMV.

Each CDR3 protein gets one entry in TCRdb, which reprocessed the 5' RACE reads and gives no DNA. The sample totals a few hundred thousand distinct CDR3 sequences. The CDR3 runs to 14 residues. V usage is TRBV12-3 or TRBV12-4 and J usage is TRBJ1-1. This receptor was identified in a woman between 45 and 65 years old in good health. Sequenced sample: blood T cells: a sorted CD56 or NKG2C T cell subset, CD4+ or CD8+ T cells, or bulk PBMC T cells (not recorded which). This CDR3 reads CASSSVLKGTEAFF.